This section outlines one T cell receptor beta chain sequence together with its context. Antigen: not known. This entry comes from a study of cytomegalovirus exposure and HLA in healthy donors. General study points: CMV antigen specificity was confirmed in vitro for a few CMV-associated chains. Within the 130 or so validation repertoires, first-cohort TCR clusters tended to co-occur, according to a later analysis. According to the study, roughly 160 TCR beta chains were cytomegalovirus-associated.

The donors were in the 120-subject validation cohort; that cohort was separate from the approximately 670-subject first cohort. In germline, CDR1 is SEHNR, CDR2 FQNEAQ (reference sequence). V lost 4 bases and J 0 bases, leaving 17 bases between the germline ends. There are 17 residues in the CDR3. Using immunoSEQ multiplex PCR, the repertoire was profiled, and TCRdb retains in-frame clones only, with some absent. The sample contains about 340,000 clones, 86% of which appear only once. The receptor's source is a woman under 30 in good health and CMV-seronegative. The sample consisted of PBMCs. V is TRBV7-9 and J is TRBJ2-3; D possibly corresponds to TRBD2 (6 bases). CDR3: CASSYLRGSTSTDTQYF. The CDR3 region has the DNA TGTGCCAGCAGCTATCTGCGGGGTTCGACTAGCACAGATACGCAGTATTTT.